The sequence of this T cell receptor (beta chain) was determined in a study of OX40 agonist ivuxolimab in advanced cancers. Sequenced by immunoSEQ multiplex PCR; TCRdb stores in-frame clones only, minus some. The sample carries some 83,000 clones, about 86% recorded once. With 4 bases clipped from V and 9 bases from J, the junction kept 11 bases outside the gene matches. The CDR3 loop spans 15 amino acids. Drawing of blood for sampling happened at baseline, at cycle 4 day 1, and at cycle 7 day 1. This clone was counted only a few times. The rearrangement uses TRBV23-1 and TRBJ2-1; TRBD2 matches at 8 bases. Being an ORF, TRBV23-1 has a function that is uncertain. The source material was CD4+ or CD8+ T cells sorted from blood, sampled in a trial of the OX40 agonist ivuxolimab. This sequence originates from an adult with an advanced solid tumor such as melanoma, head and neck, liver or kidney cancer. Here the CDR3 reads CASSPLLAANSEQFF. DNA for the CDR3: TGCGCCAGCAGTCCCTTACTAGCGGCTAATAGTGAGCAGTTCTTC.